This entry lists 29 T cell receptor beta chains sequenced from one sample in a study of T cell changes during pregnancy in multiple sclerosis. Sequencing was performed with immunoSEQ multiplex PCR; in TCRdb, only in-frame clones are kept and a portion is missing. The sample records 35,000 or so clones, approximately 89% being singletons. The sample here was CD4+ T cells from peripheral blood mononuclear cells, taken after pregnancy. The receptors come from a female donor in good health, enrolled as a control in a pregnancy study.

V gene TRBV18 combines with J gene TRBJ1-5; D call uncertain. The CDR3 length is 14 residues. Deletions cut 3 bases from V and 4 bases from J, with 10 bases between. Per germline, CDR1 KGHSH and CDR2 LQKENI. CDR3 sequence (DNA): TGTGCCAGCTCACCCGACAAGCCAAATCAGCCCCAGCATTTT. Protein: CASSPDKPNQPQHF. Full variable domain (outside the CDR3, taken from reference TRBV18 and TRBJ1-5): NAGVMQNPRHLVRRRGQEARLRCSPMKGHSHVYWYRQLPEEGLKFMVYLQKENIIDESGMPKERFSAEFPKEGPSILRIQQVVRGDSAAYFCASSPDKPNQPQHFGDGTRLSIL.

This chain uses TRBV27 with TRBJ2-1; 7 bases fit TRBD2. Germline-derived CDR1 and CDR2 are MNHEY and SMNVEV (reference sequence). After removal of 10 bases from V and 12 bases from J, the junction contained 33 bases not matched to a gene. CDR3 length: 19 residues. The CDR3 here is CANYQPGTRASGIPFRQFF. CDR3 DNA sequence: TGTGCCAACTACCAACCCGGAACCAGGGCGAGCGGGATCCCTTTTCGGCAGTTCTTC.

CDR3 in amino acids: CASSSRTEAFF. The CDR3 bases are TGTGCCAGCTCCTCGAGGACTGAAGCTTTCTTT. This chain uses TRBV18 with TRBJ1-1; D is ambiguous. The CDR3 has 11 amino acids. Trimming took off 6 bases at V and 5 bases at J, with 7 bases between the two ends. CDR1 KGHSH and CDR2 LQKENI come from the germline V gene.

V usage is TRBV7-2 and J usage is TRBJ2-7; TRBD1 might be the D (6 bases). The CDR3 spans 14 residues. Per germline, CDR1 SGHTA and CDR2 FQGNSA. V lost 1 base, J lost 1 base, and 8 bases lay in between. In DNA form, the CDR3 reads TGTGCCAGCAGCTTAGTGCAGGGGTCCTACGAGCAGTACTTC. Amino acids: CASSLVQGSYEQYF.

CDR3 region: CAWSPPGLAGSDTQYF. The CDR3 DNA is TGTGCCTGGAGTCCCCCGGGACTAGCGGGTTCAGATACGCAGTATTTT. The chain recombines TRBV30 with TRBJ2-3, with 12 bases identical to TRBD2. Germline trimming cut 2 bases from V and 4 bases from J; bases unmatched to any gene: 7. This CDR3 spans 16 amino acids. Germline V lookup: CDR1 GTSNPN, CDR2 SVGIG (reference sequence).

The DNA for the CDR3 is TGCGCCAGCAGCTACTCGACAGGGGCTCCTAACGAGCAGTACTTC. The encoded protein is CASSYSTGAPNEQYF. The rearrangement joins TRBV5-1 to TRBJ2-7, with 8 nucleotides matching TRBD1. CDR3 size: 15 residues. The junction had 10 bases not matched to a gene; V was cut back by 3 bases and J by 5 bases. Germline V gives CDR1 SGHRS, CDR2 YFSETQ.

The rearrangement joins TRBV14 to TRBJ2-7, with unresolved D. Germline V gene lookup returns CDR1 SGHDN and CDR2 FVKESK. There are 11 residues in the CDR3. The V and J ends lost 4 bases and 4 bases respectively, with 5 bases between them. CDR3 residues: CASSLGYEQYF. In DNA form, the CDR3 reads TGTGCCAGCAGCCTCGGGTACGAGCAGTACTTC.

This chain uses TRBV9 with TRBJ2-7; 8 bases are a match to TRBD2. The V segment lost 0 bases and the J segment 7 bases; nucleotides outside the gene matches: 3. Germline V gene data show CDR1 as SGDLS and CDR2 as YYNGEE. The CDR3 contains 13 residues. The CDR3 coding sequence is TGTGCCAGCAGCGTAGATCTAGCGGGTGAGCAGTACTTC. This translates into CASSVDLAGEQYF.

In its sample, this clone was seen a few times. V gene TRBV7-2 combines with J gene TRBJ2-7; no definite D call. Germline V lookup: CDR1 SGHTA, CDR2 FQGNSA. CDR3 length equals 14 residues. V lost 2 bases, J lost 2 bases, and 10 bases lay in between. This CDR3 is CASSLSDGPYEQYF. CDR3 bases: TGTGCCAGCAGCTTAAGCGACGGCCCCTACGAGCAGTACTTC.

CDR3 sequence reads: CASSLGGMNQPQHF. The CDR3 nucleotides are TGTGCCAGCAGCTTGGGAGGGATGAATCAGCCCCAGCATTTT. This sequence joins TRBV5-6 and TRBJ1-5; D not resolved. CDR3 size: 14 residues. V lost 0 bases and J lost 4, with 8 bases in between. The germline gives CDR1 SGHDT, CDR2 YYEEEE. Based on the CDR3 plus reference TRBV5-6 and TRBJ1-5, the full variable domain is DAGVTQSPTHLIKTRGQQVTLRCSPKSGHDTVSWYQQALGQGPQFIFQYYEEEERQRGNFPDRFSGHQFPNYSSELNVNALLLGDSALYLCASSLGGMNQPQHFGDGTRLSIL.

J is TRBJ2-3 and V is TRBV5-1; 9 nucleotides align to TRBD2. Looked up from germline, CDR1 is SGHRS and CDR2 is YFSETQ. With 4 bases clipped from V and 2 bases from J, the junction kept 8 bases outside the gene matches. CDR3 length: 16 amino acids. The CDR3 region is CASSQDVAGATDTQYF. The CDR3 DNA sequence: TGCGCCAGCAGCCAAGACGTAGCGGGGGCCACAGATACGCAGTATTTT.

For the CDR3, the DNA is TGTGCCAGCAGTTCAACTGGGACAGCCTATGGCTACACCTTC. Its translation is CASSSTGTAYGYTF. The V and J genes are TRBV28 and TRBJ1-2; 7 positions agree with TRBD1. The CDR3 is made up of 14 amino acids. The V and J ends lost 4 bases and 4 bases, in that order; junction bases with no gene match: 6. Per the germline V gene, CDR1 is MDHEN and CDR2 is SYDVKM.

This CDR3 is CASSITGMTYEQYF. Here the CDR3 DNA reads TGTGCCAGCAGTATTACAGGGATGACCTACGAGCAGTACTTC. V is TRBV6-5 and J is TRBJ2-7; D perhaps matches TRBD1 (6 bases). The CDR3 has 14 residues. Between the trimmed V and J ends, which lost 5 bases and 2 bases, there was a span of 13 bases. Germline-derived CDR1 and CDR2 are MNHEY and SVGAGI.

This sequence joins TRBV5-4 and TRBJ1-6, with 7 positions matching TRBD1. The CDR3 length is 16 residues. Germline V lookup: CDR1 SGHNT, CDR2 YYREEE (reference sequence). After removal of 3 bases from V and 10 bases from J, the junction contained 13 bases not matched to a gene. The CDR3, as DNA: TGTGCCAGCAGCTGGAGACAGGGAAACGTCGGATCACCCCTCCACTTT. Amino acids: CASSWRQGNVGSPLHF.

J is TRBJ2-2 and V is TRBV7-9; 9 nucleotides match TRBD2. Germline CDR1 reads SEHNR; CDR2 reads FQNEAQ (reference sequence). This CDR3 has 15 residues. After removal of 0 bases from V and 6 bases from J, the junction contained 2 bases not matched to a gene. CDR3 nucleotides: TGTGCCAGCAGCTTAGCAGCGGGAGGCCCCGGGGAGCTGTTTTTT. Its protein product is CASSLAAGGPGELFF.

The rearrangement joins TRBV9 to TRBJ2-7, with D perhaps TRBD1 (5 bases). In germline, CDR1 is SGDLS, CDR2 YYNGEE. Trimming stripped 5 bases from V and 0 bases from J, with 21 bases between. The length of the CDR3 is 17 residues. The CDR3 protein is CASSERQNHRTSYEQYF. The CDR3 nucleotides read TGTGCCAGCAGTGAGAGACAGAATCATAGAACCTCCTACGAGCAGTACTTC.

This clone was found once. V usage is TRBV28 and J usage is TRBJ1-6, with D uncertain. The CDR3 loop spans 12 amino acids. The germline gives CDR1 MDHEN, CDR2 SYDVKM. V was pared by 1 base and J by 10 bases, with 5 bases between. For the CDR3, the DNA is TGTGCCAGCAGTTTATCCAGATCACCCCTCCACTTT. It encodes CASSLSRSPLHF.

This rearrangement joins TRBV6-4 to TRBJ2-2, with D maybe TRBD1 (6 bases). The ends were cut back, 4 bases at V and 4 bases at J, with 13 bases in the middle. Germline V gene data show CDR1 as MRHNA and CDR2 as SNTAGT. The length of the CDR3 is 15 residues. DNA of the CDR3: TGTGCCAGCAGTGCAAACCCACAGGGCACCGGGGAGCTGTTTTTT. Protein product: CASSANPQGTGELFF.

V is TRBV6-5 and J is TRBJ2-1, with a tentative D call TRBD1 (6 bases). The V gene lost 2 bases and the J gene lost 6 bases, with 17 bases spanning the gap. Germline assignment: CDR1 MNHEY and CDR2 SVGAGI. The CDR3 covers 16 residues. CDR3 in DNA: TGTGCCAGCAGTTACCAACAGGGCGGCAGGGGCAATGAGCAGTTCTTC. Translated: CASSYQQGGRGNEQFF.

The gene calls are TRBV11-3 and TRBJ2-1; 7 bases line up with TRBD2. The ends lost 5 bases at V and 10 bases at J; junction bases unmatched: 8. This CDR3 is built from 13 residues. CDR1 is SGHNT, CDR2 YENEEA, per germline. The CDR3 region is CASSPTSVLEQFF. As DNA, the CDR3 is TGTGCCAGCAGCCCAACTAGCGTCTTAGAGCAGTTCTTC.

The chain is built from TRBV5-6 and TRBJ1-2, with 10 bases lining up with TRBD1. The CDR3 loop spans 15 amino acids. V dropped 2 bases and J dropped 13; count of bases not matched to a gene: 14. CDR1 is SGHDT and CDR2 is YYEEEE in the germline V gene. This CDR3 reads CASSFQALRQGAVTF. The CDR3 nucleotides are TGTGCCAGCAGCTTCCAAGCCCTTCGACAGGGGGCGGTCACCTTC.

This clone was observed a single time. The chain has TRBV30 and TRBJ2-3, with 10 bases lining up with TRBD2. V was pared by 4 bases and J by 0 bases, with 1 base of the junction left unmatched. CDR1 and CDR2 (germline): GTSNPN, SVGIG (reference sequence). This CDR3 comprises 14 residues. CDR3 bases: TGTGCCTGGACTAGCGGGAGTAGCACAGATACGCAGTATTTT. Amino acids: CAWTSGSSTDTQYF.

The chain recombines TRBV5-4 with TRBJ2-3, with 10 bases fitting TRBD1. This CDR3 comprises 15 residues. The V segment lost 3 bases and the J segment 3 bases; nucleotides outside the gene matches: 4. In germline, CDR1 is SGHNT, CDR2 YYREEE (reference sequence). In nucleotides, the CDR3 is TGTGCCAGCAGCTCGGACAGGGGGGGGACAGATACGCAGTATTTT. Its protein product is CASSSDRGGTDTQYF.

The chain employs TRBV28 and TRBJ1-2, with TRBD1 matching 10 bases. CDR1 and CDR2 (germline): MDHEN, SYDVKM. The J segment lost 8 bases and the V segment lost 6 bases, leaving 6 bases of the junction unmatched. The CDR3 loop spans 13 amino acids. CDR3 loop: CASRRQGAYGYTF. Written as DNA, the CDR3 is TGTGCCAGCAGGCGACAGGGGGCCTACGGCTACACCTTC.

This rearrangement joins TRBV5-6 to TRBJ1-2; 8 bases agree with TRBD1. The CDR3 is 14 residues long. Trimming removed 5 bases from V and 1 base from J; junction bases left unmatched: 4. Germline values: CDR1 SGHDT, CDR2 YYEEEE. CDR3 coding DNA: TGTGCCAGCAGGGAGACAGGGGATAACTATGGCTACACCTTC. It specifies CASRETGDNYGYTF.

This clone has only a few counts. This chain links TRBV19 with TRBJ1-1; TRBD1 might be the D (5 bases). The CDR3 contains 13 residues. Germline lookup yields CDR1 LNHDA and CDR2 SQIVND (reference sequence). V dropped 10 bases and J dropped 1 base, with 13 bases sitting between them. DNA of the CDR3: TGTGCCATCAGGGACTGGGGGAACACTGAAGCTTTCTTT. It translates to CAIRDWGNTEAFF.

The V call is TRBV2, the J call TRBJ1-2; possible D gene TRBD1, 6 bases. The CDR3 loop spans 18 amino acids. Trimming pared 3 bases from V and 0 bases from J, leaving 20 bases between. The germline CDR1 and CDR2 sequences are SNHLY and FYNNEI. Written as DNA, the CDR3 is TGTGCCAGCAGTGACGACGGTACGGGACACCCGACTAACTATGGCTACACCTTC. Translated: CASSDDGTGHPTNYGYTF.

The chain uses TRBV30 and TRBJ2-3, with 16 bases fitting TRBD2. Germline-derived CDR1 and CDR2 are GTSNPN and SVGIG (reference sequence). Trimming cost V 2 bases and J 2 bases; bases outside gene matches: 10. The CDR3 has 19 residues. DNA of the CDR3: TGTGCCTGGAGTAAACGACCCGGGACTAGCGGGAGGGTCACAGATACGCAGTATTTT. It is translated as CAWSKRPGTSGRVTDTQYF. The complete variable domain, with remaining parts taken from reference TRBV30 and TRBJ2-3, reads SQTIHQWPATLVQPVGSPLSLECTVEGTSNPNLYWYRQAAGRGLQLLFYSVGIGQISSEVPQNLSASRPQDRQFILSSKKLLLSDSGFYLCAWSKRPGTSGRVTDTQYFGPGTRLTVL.

The V call is TRBV11-2, the J call TRBJ2-7, with D possibly TRBD1 on 6 matching bases. The CDR3 covers 16 residues. With 5 bases removed from V and 4 bases from J, the gap between germline ends came to 21 bases. Germline V CDR1 and CDR2: SGHAT, FQNNGV. The CDR3 DNA is TGTGCCAGCAGCCCCGGGGACACCCCGAAATTATACGAGCAGTACTTC. The encoded protein is CASSPGDTPKLYEQYF.